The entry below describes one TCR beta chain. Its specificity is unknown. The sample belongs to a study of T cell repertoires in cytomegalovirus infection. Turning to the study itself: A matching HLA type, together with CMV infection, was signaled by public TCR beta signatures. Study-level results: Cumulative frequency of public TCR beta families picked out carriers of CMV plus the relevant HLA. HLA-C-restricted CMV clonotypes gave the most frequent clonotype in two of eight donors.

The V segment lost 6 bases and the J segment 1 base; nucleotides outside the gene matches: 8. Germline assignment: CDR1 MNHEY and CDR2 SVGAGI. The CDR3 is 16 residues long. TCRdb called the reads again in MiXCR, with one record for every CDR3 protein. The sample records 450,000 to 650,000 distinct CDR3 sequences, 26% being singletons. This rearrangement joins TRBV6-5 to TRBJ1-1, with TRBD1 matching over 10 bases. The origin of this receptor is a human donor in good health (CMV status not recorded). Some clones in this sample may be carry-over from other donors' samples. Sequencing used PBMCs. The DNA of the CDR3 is TGTGCCAGCAGCCGACTCGGGACAGGGGCGAACACTGAAGCTTTCTTT. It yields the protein CASSRLGTGANTEAFF.